Below are 20 T cell receptor beta chains sequenced from a single sample in a study of tumor-infiltrating lymphocytes in primary liver carcinoma. TCR beta cDNA was made from 450 to 600 ng total RNA with a constant-region primer. Construction of TCR beta libraries relied on three successive nested multiplex PCR rounds employing slightly modified ARM-PCR. Forward primers for TRBV1-TRBV30 and a C-beta reverse primer served the first two PCR rounds, at approximately 10 cycles each. Each CDR3 protein gets one entry after TCRdb re-called the multiplex PCR reads with MiXCR. This sample has roughly 70,000 distinct CDR3 sequences, with around 64% found just once. For each extraction, RNA and DNA were obtained together from about 19-30 mg of unsorted bulk tissue. Sequencing was carried out using liver tumor tissue from sampling region 4. Subset here: tumor region T4, right-lateral pole. These receptors all come from a man aged 40-50 years with primary liver carcinoma and hepatitis B virus infection.

Comment on this clonotype: One end of the junction varies from germline; a read error may be responsible. V is TRBV5-5 and J is TRBJ2-5; D might be TRBD2 (5 bases). The CDR3 is made up of 15 amino acids. Germline V gives CDR1 SGHKS, CDR2 YYEKEE (reference sequence). The CDR3 nucleotides are TGTGCCAGTAGCTTGGCCGGGCAGCGATGGGAGACCCAGTGCTTC. Its protein product is CASSLAGQRWETQCF.

In nucleotides, the CDR3 is TGTGCCAGCAAACAGACTAGCAGCCATGAGCAGTTCTTC. Translated, it gives CASKQTSSHEQFF. This chain uses TRBV6-6 with TRBJ2-1; 7 nucleotides agree with TRBD2. Germline loops: CDR1 MNHNY, CDR2 SVGAGI (reference sequence). V dropped 7 bases and J dropped 8; count of bases not matched to a gene: 8. The CDR3 has 13 amino acids.

This clonotype occurred once. The chain carries TRBV11-2 and TRBJ2-1; D is possibly TRBD2 (6 bases). The CDR3 runs to 13 residues. V was clipped by 1 base and J by 12 bases, with 13 bases between them. Germline V gene sequence: CDR1 SGHAT, CDR2 FQNNGV. The CDR3, as DNA: TGTGCCAGCAGCTTAGCACTAGCCGGTGTGCAGTTCTTC. Its protein is CASSLALAGVQFF.

This chain connects TRBV4-2 to TRBJ2-7, with 7 bases fitting TRBD2. Trimming took 4 bases from V and 5 from J; bases not matched to a gene: 14. The germline V gene encodes CDR1 LGHNA and CDR2 YNFKEQ. The CDR3 loop spans 16 amino acids. The DNA of the CDR3 is TGTGCCAGCAGCCCAGAACTAGCGTCGAGGACGGACGAGCAGTACTTC. This gives the protein CASSPELASRTDEQYF.

This clonotype was detected ten times or more. The chain employs TRBV5-6 and TRBJ1-1; TRBD1 aligns across 8 bases. The CDR3 runs to 13 residues. Germline V lookup: CDR1 SGHDT, CDR2 YYEEEE. V gave up 5 bases and J gave up 10 bases; unmatched junction bases: 10. CDR3 loop: CASSRDRGVGAFF. CDR3 bases: TGTGCCAGCAGTCGAGACAGGGGAGTGGGAGCTTTCTTT.

Concerning this clonotype itself: The junction departs from germline at one end; a sequencing error may be responsible. The V and J genes are TRBV7-8 and TRBJ2-3, with D uncertain. CDR3 length equals 14 residues. Germline CDR1 SGHVS, CDR2 FQNEAQ. The CDR3 region is CVSSLVGITDTRYF. The CDR3, as DNA: TGTGTCAGCAGTTTAGTTGGAATCACAGATACGCGGTATTTC.

The sample holds a few counts of this clonotype. The chain joins TRBV12-3 or TRBV12-4 to TRBJ2-5, with TRBD2 matching 10 bases. V lost 8 bases and J lost 2; bases outside the gene matches: 5. This CDR3 region has 14 residues. The CDR3 bases are TGTGCCAGCGGATTAGCGGGAGGACAAGAGACCCAGTACTTC. Translating it yields CASGLAGGQETQYF.

Comments on this clonotype: One base away lies a much larger clone, so this may be a sequencing read error. The chain links TRBV28 to TRBJ1-2; a weak D match, TRBD1 (5 bases). The CDR3 is 12 residues long. Trimming removed 5 bases from V and 10 bases from J, with 14 bases in between. Looked up from germline, CDR1 is MDHEN and CDR2 is SYDVKM. The CDR3 DNA is TGTGCCAGCAGTAGGGGCCGTGGTGACTACACCTTC. This translates into CASSRGRGDYTF.

The chain couples TRBV12-3 or TRBV12-4 to TRBJ2-7, with D possibly called TRBD1 or TRBD2 (6 bases each). V was cut by 6 bases and J by 6 bases, with 21 bases left in between. The CDR3 spans 15 residues. The CDR3 coding sequence is TGTGCCAGCAGCCCCTCCGGGGGCCGACAAGTCGAGCAGTACTTC. It translates to CASSPSGGRQVEQYF.

This clonotype was detected only once. The junction departs from the called germline gene at one end, perhaps through a read error. The gene calls are TRBV30 and TRBJ2-7, with 10 positions matching TRBD2. The germline CDR1 and CDR2 sequences are GTSNPN and SVGIG (reference sequence). This CDR3 is built from 13 residues. DNA of the CDR3: TGTGCCGGCACCCATAGCGGGAGGTTCGAGCAGTACTTT. This encodes CAGTHSGRFEQYF.

About this clonotype: Here the CDR3 omits its conserved ending phenylalanine or tryptophan, so a read error is the likely source. This rearrangement joins TRBV7-9 to TRBJ2-1; D call uncertain. The CDR3 sequence is 15 residues long. From germline, CDR1 is SEHNR and CDR2 FQNEAQ (reference sequence). DNA of the CDR3: TGCGCCAGCAGTGACAATTTATCCGAAAACAATGAGCAGTTCCTC. It yields the protein CASSDNLSENNEQFL.

This sequence joins TRBV6-1 and TRBJ2-5; D not certain. Germline V gene sequence: CDR1 MNHNS, CDR2 SASEGT. Trimming cost V 4 bases and J 3 bases, with 12 bases left between them. The CDR3 length is 14 residues. Written as DNA, the CDR3 is TGTGCCAGCAGTGTGGCAGTCGGCAAAGAGACCCAGTACTTC. Encoded protein: CASSVAVGKETQYF.

The chain links TRBV28 to TRBJ2-7; D ambiguous. The germline gives CDR1 MDHEN, CDR2 SYDVKM. V was clipped by 3 bases and J by 6 bases, with 9 bases between them. There are 12 residues in the CDR3. The CDR3 sequence is CASSFQLREQYF. The CDR3 bases are TGTGCCAGCAGTTTTCAGTTGCGCGAGCAGTACTTC.

This clonotype was seen a handful of times. A clone one base away is much larger, so this may be a read error. The CDR3 DNA is TGTGCCAGCAGAAACCGCCACGGGGTTGGCGATCAGTACTTC. Translation gives CASRNRHGVGDQYF. The chain couples TRBV28 to TRBJ2-7, with D possibly matching TRBD2 (5 bases). This CDR3 has 14 residues. The germline CDR1 and CDR2 sequences are MDHEN and SYDVKM. The V and J ends lost 6 bases and 10 bases respectively, with 22 bases between them.

This clonotype has ten or more counts. The gene calls are TRBV5-1 and TRBJ1-1; 7 bases are a match to TRBD1. Germline lookup yields CDR1 SGHRS and CDR2 YFSETQ. V was pared by 1 base and J by 1 base, with 7 bases of the junction left unmatched. The CDR3 is 16 amino acids. The CDR3 DNA reads as TGCGCCAGCAGCTTGTCGTCAGGGGGGGCGAACACTGAAGCTTTCTTT. Protein: CASSLSSGGANTEAFF.

Regarding this clonotype: One end of the junction does not line up with germline, which may come from a read error. The V and J genes are TRBV30 and TRBJ2-4; 7 nucleotides align to TRBD1. The CDR3 runs 15 residues. CDR1 is GTSNPN, CDR2 SVGIG, per germline (reference sequence). The DNA for the CDR3 is TGTGCTTGGAGTAACCAGGGGGTAACCAAAAACATTCAGTACTTC. It translates to CAWSNQGVTKNIQYF. The full variable domain, completed using reference TRBV30 and TRBJ2-4, is SQTIHQWPATLVQPVGSPLSLECTVEGTSNPNLYWYRQAAGRGLQLLFYSVGIGQISSEVPQNLSASRPQDRQFILSSKKLLLSDSGFYLCAWSNQGVTKNIQYFGAGTRLSVL.

This chain links TRBV29-1 with TRBJ2-1; D possibly uses TRBD1 or TRBD2 (5 bases each). This CDR3 comprises 14 residues. CDR1 and CDR2 (germline): SQVTM, ANQGSEA. In DNA form, the CDR3 reads TGCAGTGGGATCGTAGAGGGGACCTACAATGAGCAGTTCTTC. This translates into CSGIVEGTYNEQFF.

The chain carries TRBV11-2 and TRBJ2-7, with D tentatively TRBD1 (6 bases). Germline assignment: CDR1 SGHAT and CDR2 FQNNGV. This CDR3 comprises 15 residues. With 6 bases removed from V and 3 bases from J, the gap between germline ends came to 18 bases. The CDR3 is CASSQGTRRSYEQYF. In DNA, the CDR3 is TGTGCCAGCAGTCAAGGGACACGGAGAAGCTACGAGCAGTACTTC.

Many counts were recorded for this clonotype. The chain combines TRBV24-1 with TRBJ2-1; D may be TRBD1 (6 bases). CDR3 length: 14 residues. Germline V gene lookup returns CDR1 KGHDR and CDR2 SFDVKD. Trimming pared 4 bases from V and 9 bases from J, leaving 15 bases between. The CDR3, as DNA: TGTGCCACCAGTGACCCCTCTCGGGACATTGAGCAGTTCTTC. Translating gives CATSDPSRDIEQFF.

Concerning this clonotype itself: The junction departs from germline at one end; a sequencing error may be responsible. J is TRBJ2-3 and V is TRBV11-2, with D unclear. The CDR3 extends over 12 amino acids. Germline CDR1 is SGHAT and CDR2 is FQNNGV. The CDR3 sequence: CVSSISTDMQYF. DNA for the CDR3: TGTGTCAGCAGCATATCCACAGATATGCAGTATTTT.